This T cell receptor beta chain was identified in a study of healthy donors' naive CD4 and CD8 T cells. Study results and limitations: Positive CDR3 charge linked to CD4+ cells, negative to CD8+ cells.

With respect to this clonotype: Its antigen is unknown.

Trimming took 0 bases from V and 9 from J, leaving 21 bases between them. The CDR3 length is 16 residues. CDR1 is SQVTM and CDR2 is ANQGSEA in the germline V gene. Each TCR library used roughly 0.45 ug of total RNA and a linear amplification protocol. In the original processing: 78,000 or so TCR alpha transcripts were sequenced from about 5 healthy donors. TCRdb used MiXCR to reprocess the reads, holding one entry per CDR3 protein. The V and J calls, along with clone size, are taken from TCRdb and not from the paper's own processing. Of some 190,000 distinct CDR3 sequences listed, around 74% are singletons.

This sequence was found in a pool of human donors in good health; the sample pools cells from several healthy donors. The sequenced sample was naive CD4+ and CD8+ T cells sorted from blood, pooled from several donors. V and J are TRBV29-1 and TRBJ1-3; maybe TRBD1 (5 bases). CDR3: CSVEDRGRGLRGTIYF. In DNA form, the CDR3 reads TGCAGCGTTGAAGATCGGGGACGAGGGCTCCGTGGCACCATATATTTT.